This T cell receptor (beta chain) was documented in a study of control samples from healthy donors and cancer patients. Profiled with immunoSEQ multiplex PCR; TCRdb holds only in-frame clones, not every one. The repertoire includes about 65,000 clones, less than 95% of them detected once, and more than 0.95% sits in the top ten. CDR3 length equals 15 residues. Germline trimming cut 3 bases from V and 7 bases from J; bases unmatched to any gene: 9. Germline CDR1 and CDR2: SGHRS and YFSETQ. The TCR sequence derives from a woman in her 50s with colorectal cancer. The chain is built from TRBV5-1 and TRBJ1-4, with TRBD1 matching over 7 bases. Sequenced material: PBMCs. The CDR3 nucleotides read TGCGCCAGCAGCTCTGATGGCCAGGGGGGTGAAAAACTGTTTTTT. Its protein product is CASSSDGQGGEKLFF. The entire variable domain, with the rest obtained from reference TRBV5-1 and TRBJ1-4, is as follows: KAGVTQTPRYLIKTRGQQVTLSCSPISGHRSVSWYQQTPGQGLQFLFEYFSETQRNKGNFPGRFSGRQFSNSRSEMNVSTLELGDSALYLCASSSDGQGGEKLFFGSGTQLSVL.